A single sample is the source of the 21 T cell receptor beta chains below, sequenced in a study of T cell responses to AZD1222 COVID-19 vaccine. Profiling relied on immunoSEQ multiplex PCR, and the TCRdb table lists in-frame clones only, not all of them. This table holds tens of thousands of clones, 88% found once. The specimen comprised peripheral blood, sampled on day 0 of MenACWY control vaccination. Receptors originate from an adult in good health.

The genes are TRBV3-1 (or the pseudogene TRBV3-2) and TRBJ1-3; D gene unclear. Germline lookup yields CDR1 LGHDT and CDR2 YNNKEL (reference sequence). V was pared by 0 bases and J by 4 bases, with 7 bases between. This CDR3 region has 14 residues. The CDR3 sequence is CASSQDHQGNTIYF. Written as DNA, the CDR3 is TGTGCCAGCAGCCAAGATCACCAGGGAAACACCATATATTTT.

This chain uses TRBV9 with TRBJ2-5, with D tentatively TRBD2 (6 bases). Germline CDR1 reads SGDLS; CDR2 reads YYNGEE. The CDR3 sequence is 16 residues long. V was cut by 3 bases and J by 1 base, with 16 bases left in between. CDR3 nucleotide sequence: TGTGCCAGCAGCGCCGGGACTTTCAACACCCAAGAGACCCAGTACTTC. It translates to CASSAGTFNTQETQYF.

The chain employs TRBV2 and TRBJ1-4; D is unresolved. CDR1 is SNHLY, CDR2 FYNNEI, per germline. With 4 bases removed from V and 8 bases from J, the gap between germline ends came to 14 bases. The CDR3 has 14 amino acids. CDR3 DNA sequence: TGTGCCAGCAGTGGAATGCTCCGGGAGGAAAAACTGTTTTTT. This encodes CASSGMLREEKLFF.

The chain recombines TRBV28 with TRBJ1-5; D perhaps matches TRBD1 (5 bases). Germline CDR1 and CDR2: MDHEN and SYDVKM. The CDR3 totals 14 residues. The V end was cut by 6 bases, the J end by 0 bases, with 9 bases between. The CDR3, as DNA: TGTGCCAGCAGCCGTGACAGTAGCAATCAGCCCCAGCATTTT. This codes for CASSRDSSNQPQHF. Full variable domain (missing parts from reference TRBV28 and TRBJ1-5): DVKVTQSSRYLVKRTGEKVFLECVQDMDHENMFWYRQDPGLGLRLIYFSYDVKMKEKGDIPEGYSVSREKKERFSLILESASTNQTSMYLCASSRDSSNQPQHFGDGTRLSIL.

V gene TRBV5-1 combines with J gene TRBJ2-1, with TRBD2 matching over 8 bases. Germline V gene sequence: CDR1 SGHRS, CDR2 YFSETQ. The V and J ends lost 2 bases and 7 bases, in that order; junction bases with no gene match: 8. The CDR3 sequence is 15 residues long. CDR3 bases: TGCGCCAGCAGCTTCAGCGGGAGCCCGGGGAATGAGCAGTTCTTC. The encoded protein is CASSFSGSPGNEQFF.

V is TRBV6-5 and J is TRBJ2-1, with D tentatively TRBD2 (6 bases). Trimming took 4 bases from V and 2 from J, leaving 15 bases between them. Germline-derived CDR1 and CDR2 are MNHEY and SVGAGI. CDR3 length equals 16 residues. The CDR3 nucleotides read TGTGCCAGCAGTTTCTCCCAGACTAGGACCTACAATGAGCAGTTCTTC. This codes for CASSFSQTRTYNEQFF.

This chain uses TRBV19 with TRBJ1-5; 8 bases line up with TRBD1. The CDR3 is 16 residues long. With 7 bases clipped from V and 3 bases from J, the junction kept 11 bases outside the gene matches. The germline V gene encodes CDR1 LNHDA and CDR2 SQIVND (reference sequence). The CDR3 reads CASKRTGQVNNQPQHF. The CDR3 DNA is TGTGCCAGTAAGCGGACAGGGCAGGTAAACAATCAGCCCCAGCATTTT. The whole variable domain, filled in from reference TRBV19 and TRBJ1-5, reads DGGITQSPKYLFRKEGQNVTLSCEQNLNHDAMYWYRQDPGQGLRLIYYSQIVNDFQKGDIAEGYSVSREKKESFPLTVTSAQKNPTAFYLCASKRTGQVNNQPQHFGDGTRLSIL.

This chain joins TRBV7-2 and TRBJ2-7; D perhaps matches TRBD2 (6 bases). From germline, CDR1 is SGHTA and CDR2 FQGNSA. The CDR3 sequence is 14 residues long. V was shortened by 6 bases and J by 1 base, with 13 bases between the two germline ends. The CDR3 bases are TGTGCCAGCAGGCCTAGCGTTTTATCCTACGAGCAGTACTTC. Amino acids: CASRPSVLSYEQYF.

The J gene is TRBJ2-1, the V gene TRBV6-5, with D tentatively TRBD2 (6 bases). The CDR3 consists of 12 residues. The V end lost 2 bases, the J end lost 12 bases, and 11 bases lay between the germline ends. The V gene's germline CDR1 is MNHEY and CDR2 SVGAGI. The CDR3 DNA sequence: TGTGCCAGCAGTTACGAATGGGACTCGCAGTTCTTC. Its translation: CASSYEWDSQFF.

This chain connects TRBV6-5 to TRBJ2-6, with D unresolved. This CDR3 comprises 15 residues. The V gene lost 7 bases and the J gene lost 0 bases, with 10 bases spanning the gap. CDR1 is MNHEY, CDR2 SVGAGI, per germline. The CDR3 region is CASTGGSSGANVLTF. CDR3 nucleotide sequence: TGTGCCAGCACTGGTGGTAGCTCTGGGGCCAACGTCCTGACTTTC.

The rearrangement uses TRBV30 and TRBJ2-3, with D unclear. V lost 4 bases to trimming and J lost 3 bases, with 11 bases between them. Germline V CDR1 and CDR2: GTSNPN, SVGIG (reference sequence). This CDR3 is built from 13 residues. Written as DNA, the CDR3 is TGTGCCTGGACCGAGTCGGCGACAGATACGCAGTATTTT. Protein: CAWTESATDTQYF.

The V and J genes are TRBV21-1 and TRBJ1-5; the D call TRBD1 from the table was never checked on the DNA. TRBV21-1 is given as a pseudogene. CDR3 length: 13 residues. CDR3 protein: CASNRGSNQPQHF. The CDR3 DNA follows: TGTGCCAGCAACAGGGGTAGCAATCAGCCCCAGCATTTT.

This chain uses TRBV7-9 with TRBJ2-1; TRBD2 aligns across 12 bases. J gave up 8 bases and V 5 bases, and 19 bases lay outside the gene matches. CDR1 is SEHNR, CDR2 FQNEAQ, per germline (reference sequence). The CDR3 has 19 amino acids. The CDR3 spells CASSAPVGLAGGAYDEQFF. The CDR3 nucleotides are TGTGCCAGCAGCGCCCCCGTGGGGCTAGCGGGAGGGGCATACGATGAGCAGTTCTTC.

The J gene is TRBJ1-6, the V gene TRBV27; a weak D match, TRBD1 (6 bases). V was cut by 5 bases and J by 11 bases, with 16 bases left in between. Looked up from germline, CDR1 is MNHEY and CDR2 is SMNVEV (reference sequence). The CDR3 extends over 14 amino acids. As DNA, the CDR3 is TGTGCCAGCAGTCCCTTCCTGGACAGTCCACCCCTCCACTTT. The encoded protein is CASSPFLDSPPLHF.

The genes are TRBV7-9 and TRBJ2-3; D not resolved. CDR3 length: 14 residues. The V end lost 1 base, the J end lost 2 bases, and 7 bases lay between the germline ends. Germline values: CDR1 SEHNR, CDR2 FQNEAQ (reference sequence). The CDR3 DNA reads TGTGCCAGCAGCTTAGAACAGTTCACAGATACGCAGTATTTT. It encodes CASSLEQFTDTQYF. Drawing the rest from reference TRBV7-9 and TRBJ2-3, the complete variable domain is DTGVSQNPRHKITKRGQNVTFRCDPISEHNRLYWYRQTLGQGPEFLTYFQNEAQLEKSRLLSDRFSAERPKGSFSTLEIQRTEQGDSAMYLCASSLEQFTDTQYFGPGTRLTVL.

The chain uses TRBV15 and TRBJ2-1; 9 bases agree with TRBD2. The CDR3 length is 17 residues. The V gene end was trimmed by 0 bases and the J gene end by 10 bases; junction bases not matched to a gene: 13. Germline lookup yields CDR1 LNHNV and CDR2 YYDKDF (reference sequence). CDR3: CATSRDKGRGRAWEQFF. DNA of the CDR3: TGTGCCACCAGCAGAGATAAGGGTCGCGGGAGGGCCTGGGAGCAGTTCTTC.

The chain links TRBV11-2 to TRBJ1-2; D ambiguous. CDR1 is SGHAT, CDR2 FQNNGV, per germline. This CDR3 region has 15 residues. Trimming took 1 base from V and 8 from J, leaving 17 bases between them. CDR3: CASSLGAGMAVGYTF. CDR3 DNA: TGTGCCAGCAGCTTAGGCGCGGGTATGGCGGTCGGCTACACCTTC.

This chain links TRBV6-5 with TRBJ1-2; 7 bases align to TRBD1. CDR1 and CDR2 (germline): MNHEY, SVGAGI. Losses at the gene ends were 0 bases for V and 8 bases for J; bases not matched to a gene: 6. The CDR3 extends over 14 amino acids. The CDR3 reads CASSYSPQGRGYTF. CDR3 DNA: TGTGCCAGCAGTTACTCCCCACAGGGGAGAGGCTACACCTTC.

The V call is TRBV4-3, the J call TRBJ2-7; 8 nucleotides align to TRBD1. The trim removed 1 base at V and 6 bases at J, leaving 8 bases unmatched. The CDR3 contains 15 residues. In germline, CDR1 is LGHNA, CDR2 YSLEER. The CDR3 sequence: CASSQAHGQGFEQYF. The CDR3, as DNA: TGCGCCAGCAGCCAAGCTCATGGACAGGGTTTCGAGCAGTACTTC.

The chain employs TRBV4-3 and TRBJ1-1, with TRBD1 matching 9 bases. Trimming took 3 bases from V and 11 from J; bases not matched to a gene: 16. The CDR3 has 16 amino acids. The germline CDR1 and CDR2 sequences are LGHNA and YSLEER. As DNA, the CDR3 is TGCGCCAGCAGCCAGTGGGGGACAGGGTCTGGGGACGTGGCTTTCTTT. Protein sequence: CASSQWGTGSGDVAFF.

The chain uses TRBV9 and TRBJ2-1; D is perhaps TRBD1 (6 bases). V dropped 3 bases and J dropped 8 bases, with 21 bases sitting between them. This CDR3 comprises 16 residues. Germline V lookup: CDR1 SGDLS, CDR2 YYNGEE. In DNA, the CDR3 is TGTGCCAGCAGCGGCAGCTCAGGGGATGGGTTCGATGAGCAGTTCTTC. Its protein is CASSGSSGDGFDEQFF. Looking up the rest from reference TRBV9 and TRBJ2-1 gives the full variable domain: DSGVTQTPKHLITATGQRVTLRCSPRSGDLSVYWYQQSLDQGLQFLIQYYNGEERAKGNILERFSAQQFPDLHSELNLSSLELGDSALYFCASSGSSGDGFDEQFFGPGTRLTVL.